This T cell receptor (beta chain) comes out of a study of T cell changes during pregnancy in multiple sclerosis. Profiling relied on immunoSEQ multiplex PCR, and the TCRdb table lists in-frame clones only, not all of them. The sample has 75,000 to 80,000 clones, around 89% seen once. Germline lookup yields CDR1 SGHRS and CDR2 YFSETQ. V lost 4 bases to trimming and J lost 4 bases, with 11 bases between them. The CDR3 spans 13 residues. The V call is TRBV5-1, the J call TRBJ1-2, with a possible D match to TRBD1 (5 bases). This TCR came from a female donor with multiple sclerosis, enrolled in a pregnancy study. The sample here was peripheral blood, taken before pregnancy. The CDR3 sequence is CASSPRGGYGYTF. The CDR3 DNA reads TGCGCCAGCAGCCCTCGGGGGGGCTATGGCTACACCTTC.